This T cell receptor (beta chain) is drawn from a study of human T cells and chemical hapten exposure. Study details: Across samples, TCR yields varied, mostly owing to small differences in pooled library volumes. Findings and caveats of the study: After DPC sensitization, TCRs above 1 in 1000 frequency showed no change.

Per germline, CDR1 DFQATT and CDR2 SNEGSKA (reference sequence). V gave up 7 bases and J gave up 0 bases; unmatched junction bases: 11. This CDR3 has 15 residues. This clonotype came up many times. Its antigen is undetermined. The sample's time point: healthy volunteer bleed at 6 weeks. Total RNA extraction was carried out from unfractionated whole blood. Individual cDNA molecules had unique molecular identifiers attached to them by the library. In the original analysis: Counting gave a median of approximately 96,000 TCRs per sample, with values ranging from 23,224 to 690,600. TCRdb reprocessed the RACE reads with MiXCR, giving one entry per CDR3 protein. The V and J calls reflect TCRdb's pipeline rather than the authors' work. The sample records about 80,000 distinct CDR3 sequences, around 9.4% being singletons.

The chain has TRBV20-1 and TRBJ2-7; 8 nucleotides line up with TRBD1. The sample consisted of whole blood. The sequence was obtained from a female donor in good health. Some clones in this sample may be carry-over from other donors' samples. The CDR3 bases are TGCAGTGTAGAAATCGGACAGGGTAGCTCCTACGAGCAGTACTTC. Translation gives CSVEIGQGSSYEQYF.